The 31 T cell receptor beta chains listed next were all sequenced from one sample in a study of control samples from healthy donors and cancer patients. Method: immunoSEQ multiplex PCR; TCRdb's copy keeps in-frame clones and lacks some. The table lists 98,000 or so clones, 70% to 85% of them singletons. Sample: blood. These receptors were obtained from a man younger than 35 in good health.

The genes are TRBV5-1 and TRBJ2-3; D is ambiguous. The germline gives CDR1 SGHRS, CDR2 YFSETQ. Trimming removed 1 base at V and 3 bases at J, with 9 bases between. The CDR3 totals 14 residues. This CDR3 is CASSLRTGTDTQYF. The DNA for the CDR3 is TGCGCCAGCAGCTTGAGGACCGGGACAGATACGCAGTATTTT.

The chain links TRBV5-1 to TRBJ2-3; no clear D. This CDR3 comprises 14 residues. Germline V gene lookup returns CDR1 SGHRS and CDR2 YFSETQ. Trimming stripped 0 bases from V and 4 bases from J, with 9 bases between. The CDR3 loop is CASSLASSPDTQYF. DNA of the CDR3: TGCGCCAGCAGCTTGGCCAGTAGCCCAGATACGCAGTATTTT.

The chain combines TRBV6-5 with TRBJ2-2; possible D gene TRBD2, 6 bases. The CDR3 is 12 amino acids. Germline loops: CDR1 MNHEY, CDR2 SVGAGI. With 4 bases removed from V and 7 bases from J, the gap between germline ends came to 7 bases. The CDR3: CASSSEGGELFF. CDR3 coding DNA: TGTGCCAGCAGTTCGGAGGGCGGGGAGCTGTTTTTT.

V and J are TRBV9 and TRBJ2-3; the D gene is possibly TRBD1 (5 bases). Germline V gives CDR1 SGDLS, CDR2 YYNGEE. Trimming removed 0 bases at V and 2 bases at J, with 10 bases between. The CDR3 spans 15 residues. The CDR3 is CASSVGQGFTDTQYF. The CDR3 coding sequence is TGTGCCAGCAGCGTAGGGCAGGGATTCACAGATACGCAGTATTTT.

Only one count was recorded for this clone. DNA of the CDR3: TGTGCCACCAGTGATTTCGGGGGAGACTATGGCTACACCTTC. The encoded protein is CATSDFGGDYGYTF. The chain recombines TRBV24-1 with TRBJ1-2, with TRBD1 as a possible D gene (5 bases). Trimming shortened V by 1 base and J by 3 bases, and 8 bases separated the two germline ends. Germline CDR1 is KGHDR and CDR2 is SFDVKD. The CDR3 extends over 14 amino acids.

The J gene is TRBJ1-4, the V gene TRBV25-1; TRBD1 is a possible D gene (5 bases). The germline V gene has CDR1 MGHDK and CDR2 SYGVNS. V lost 4 bases, J lost 12 bases, and 18 bases lay in between. The CDR3 spans 14 residues. The CDR3 loop reads CASSVRDEVGELFF. DNA of the CDR3: TGTGCCAGCAGTGTAAGGGACGAGGTCGGGGAACTGTTTTTT.

J is TRBJ2-2 and V is TRBV15, with D perhaps given as TRBD1 or TRBD2 (5 bases each). The CDR3 contains 16 residues. Germline V gene lookup returns CDR1 LNHNV and CDR2 YYDKDF (reference sequence). The V end was cut by 0 bases, the J end by 1 base, with 9 bases between. CDR3 coding DNA: TGTGCCACCAGCAGAGAGGGGGTTGGGAACACCGGGGAGCTGTTTTTT. This sequence encodes CATSREGVGNTGELFF.

This chain uses TRBV6-5 with TRBJ2-2; the D gene is possibly TRBD1 (5 bases). The germline V and J ends were trimmed by 2 bases and 7 bases, with 17 bases remaining between them. Per germline, CDR1 MNHEY and CDR2 SVGAGI. CDR3 length: 16 residues. This CDR3 reads CASSYTEKGRRGELFF. In DNA, the CDR3 is TGTGCCAGCAGTTACACGGAAAAGGGGCGTCGCGGGGAGCTGTTTTTT.

About this clone itself: The sample carries other DNA sequences with the same CDR3. The chain has TRBV19 and TRBJ1-2; D is unresolved. Germline CDR1 and CDR2: LNHDA and SQIVND (reference sequence). V was clipped by 5 bases and J by 6 bases, with 7 bases between them. The CDR3 has 11 residues. CDR3: CASSYTNGYTF. CDR3 in DNA: TGTGCCAGTAGTTATACTAATGGCTACACCTTC.

This clone turned up a few times. The V gene is TRBV5-4, the J gene TRBJ1-1, with 9 bases identical to TRBD1. V was pared by 4 bases and J by 1 base, with 5 bases of the junction left unmatched. Germline V gene sequence: CDR1 SGHNT, CDR2 YYREEE (reference sequence). The CDR3 length is 15 residues. The CDR3 is CASSPTGGRNTEAFF. CDR3 nucleotide sequence: TGTGCCAGCAGCCCGACAGGGGGTAGGAACACTGAAGCTTTCTTT.

The chain recombines TRBV12-3 or TRBV12-4 with TRBJ1-6; D not certain. V lost 5 bases, J lost 9 bases, and 11 bases lay in between. CDR3 length equals 13 residues. As DNA, the CDR3 is TGTGCCAGCAGTCTCAAAGGTGGTTCACCCCTCCACTTT. Its protein product is CASSLKGGSPLHF.

This chain joins TRBV30 and TRBJ2-1; D may be TRBD2 (6 bases). Germline V gene data show CDR1 as GTSNPN and CDR2 as SVGIG (reference sequence). Deletions cut 1 base from V and 7 bases from J, with 8 bases between. This CDR3 has 12 residues. For the CDR3, the DNA is TGTGCCTGGAGTGATGGGGGGAATGAGCAGTTCTTC. Its protein is CAWSDGGNEQFF.

For the CDR3, the DNA is TGTGCCAGCAGCCGATTCGGTAGCTCCTATAATTCACCCCTCCACTTT. Encoded protein: CASSRFGSSYNSPLHF. The V call is TRBV3-1 (or the pseudogene TRBV3-2), the J call TRBJ1-6; no reliable D call. This CDR3 is built from 16 residues. Trimming removed 4 bases at V and 0 bases at J, with 10 bases between. CDR1 and CDR2 (germline): LGHDT, YNNKEL (reference sequence).

Only a few counts were recorded for this clone. This rearrangement joins TRBV28 to TRBJ1-5; 9 bases are a match to TRBD1. J was trimmed by 1 base and V by 5 bases; bases with no gene match: 6. This CDR3 spans 16 amino acids. CDR1 MDHEN and CDR2 SYDVKM come from the germline V gene. CDR3 protein: CASSGTGRGSNQPQHF. The DNA for the CDR3 is TGTGCCAGCAGTGGGACAGGGAGAGGAAGCAATCAGCCCCAGCATTTT.

This chain joins TRBV5-4 and TRBJ2-5; unclear D gene. Trimming took 7 bases from V and 3 from J, leaving 19 bases between them. Germline V gene data show CDR1 as SGHNT and CDR2 as YYREEE (reference sequence). There are 15 residues in the CDR3. The CDR3 sequence: CASAPYVLKKETQYF. CDR3 nucleotides: TGTGCCAGCGCCCCATACGTGTTGAAAAAAGAGACCCAGTACTTC.

The gene calls are TRBV6-5 and TRBJ1-1; the D is unclear. The ends were cut back, 0 bases at V and 3 bases at J, with 8 bases in the middle. Germline-derived CDR1 and CDR2 are MNHEY and SVGAGI. This CDR3 spans 14 amino acids. The CDR3 DNA follows: TGTGCCAGCAGTTACTCGAAGGGTTACACTGAAGCTTTCTTT. Its protein is CASSYSKGYTEAFF.

This sequence joins TRBV5-1 and TRBJ2-3, with TRBD2 matching over 10 bases. The CDR3 length is 16 residues. Losses at the gene ends were 4 bases for V and 2 bases for J; bases not matched to a gene: 7. CDR1 SGHRS and CDR2 YFSETQ come from the germline V gene. As DNA, the CDR3 is TGCGCCAGCAGCCAAGGGAGCGGGGGGGACACAGATACGCAGTATTTT. It encodes CASSQGSGGDTDTQYF.

The J gene is TRBJ1-1, the V gene TRBV28; D remains unclear. The length of the CDR3 is 14 residues. Germline V gives CDR1 MDHEN, CDR2 SYDVKM. Trimming removed 7 bases from V and 0 bases from J, with 12 bases in between. CDR3 sequence reads: CASTRATMNTEAFF. CDR3 bases: TGTGCCAGCACCCGGGCTACCATGAACACTGAAGCTTTCTTT.

The chain combines TRBV15 with TRBJ1-5; D uncertain. The germline V gene encodes CDR1 LNHNV and CDR2 YYDKDF (reference sequence). The germline V and J ends were trimmed by 0 bases and 2 bases, with 14 bases remaining between them. This CDR3 spans 17 amino acids. Here the CDR3 DNA reads TGTGCCACCAGCAGAGAGATTGGGCGCCGGGGCAATCAGCCCCAGCATTTT. Protein: CATSREIGRRGNQPQHF.

CDR3 nucleotides: TGTGCCAGCAGTCGTACAGGGGGCGAAGCTTTCTTT. It is translated as CASSRTGGEAFF. The chain employs TRBV7-9 and TRBJ1-1, with 9 bases matching TRBD1. The CDR3 extends over 12 amino acids. From germline, CDR1 is SEHNR and CDR2 FQNEAQ (reference sequence). V dropped 6 bases and J dropped 8; count of bases not matched to a gene: 4.

The V and J genes are TRBV4-1 and TRBJ1-5; 7 bases are a match to TRBD1. This CDR3 is 17 amino acids long. The V gene's germline CDR1 is MGHRA and CDR2 YSYEKL. V trimming: 4 bases; J trimming: 1 base; junction bases outside the gene matches: 10. The CDR3, as DNA: TGCGCCAGCAGCCGATTACAGGGGACACGGAGCAATCAGCCCCAGCATTTT. This translates into CASSRLQGTRSNQPQHF.

This clone was detected once. J is TRBJ1-1 and V is TRBV3-1 (or the pseudogene TRBV3-2); D unclear. The CDR3 contains 15 residues. Germline lookup yields CDR1 LGHDT and CDR2 YNNKEL (reference sequence). Trimming removed 3 bases at V and 6 bases at J, with 17 bases between. Here the CDR3 reads CASSQFGEVIAEAFF. The CDR3 DNA follows: TGTGCCAGCAGCCAGTTCGGGGAGGTAATCGCTGAAGCTTTCTTT.

This chain uses TRBV12-5 with TRBJ2-1; 11 bases are shared with TRBD1. This CDR3 region has 14 residues. Germline V gene lookup returns CDR1 LGHNT and CDR2 FRNRAP. V was clipped by 6 bases and J by 9 bases; unmatched bases: 7. The CDR3 coding sequence is TGTGCTAGTGGCCGGGACAGGGGGTTCAGTGAGCAGTTCTTC. This encodes CASGRDRGFSEQFF.

In this sample, this clone turned up once. This chain links TRBV7-6 with TRBJ2-5; the match to TRBD2 covers 8 bases. CDR1 SGHVS and CDR2 FNYEAQ come from the germline V gene. The V gene end was trimmed by 2 bases and the J gene end by 3 bases; junction bases not matched to a gene: 8. This CDR3 spans 16 amino acids. The CDR3 sequence is CASSLIARGAEETQYF. The CDR3 DNA follows: TGTGCCAGCAGCTTAATCGCGCGGGGGGCGGAAGAGACCCAGTACTTC.

The chain uses TRBV28 and TRBJ2-3; TRBD2 aligns across 14 bases. V trimming: 0 bases; J trimming: 2 bases; junction bases outside the gene matches: 1. Looked up from germline, CDR1 is MDHEN and CDR2 is SYDVKM. CDR3 length: 17 residues. The CDR3 loop is CASSLWTSGGDTDTQYF. CDR3 nucleotides: TGTGCCAGCAGTTTATGGACTAGCGGGGGGGACACAGATACGCAGTATTTT.

This clone was seen a few times. The gene calls are TRBV19 and TRBJ2-5, with 7 bases lining up with TRBD1. The CDR3 extends over 17 amino acids. After removal of 0 bases from V and 2 bases from J, the junction contained 9 bases not matched to a gene. The germline V gene has CDR1 LNHDA and CDR2 SQIVND (reference sequence). As DNA, the CDR3 is TGTGCCAGTAGTATAGATCGGATCGGCAGGGGGCAAGAGACCCAGTACTTC. This gives the protein CASSIDRIGRGQETQYF.

The genes are TRBV5-6 and TRBJ1-1; D is uncertain. Germline assignment: CDR1 SGHDT and CDR2 YYEEEE. V dropped 1 base and J dropped 1 base, with 5 bases sitting between them. CDR3 size: 13 residues. CDR3 in DNA: TGTGCCAGCAGCTTGCTAGGGAACACTGAAGCTTTCTTT. Translating it yields CASSLLGNTEAFF.

The V and J genes are TRBV5-1 and TRBJ2-5; D might be TRBD2 (6 bases). CDR3 length equals 14 residues. Germline lookup yields CDR1 SGHRS and CDR2 YFSETQ. Trimming took off 0 bases at V and 7 bases at J, with 13 bases between the two ends. The CDR3 here is CASSLEGGVGTQYF. CDR3 DNA sequence: TGCGCCAGCAGCTTGGAAGGCGGGGTCGGGACCCAGTACTTC.

The rearrangement links TRBV5-6 to TRBJ2-7; the match to TRBD1 covers 7 bases. Germline CDR1 reads SGHDT; CDR2 reads YYEEEE. The CDR3 length is 14 residues. V lost 3 bases, J lost 3 bases, and 6 bases stayed unmatched. Here the CDR3 DNA reads TGTGCCAGCAGCTCAGACAGGGATCACTACGAGCAGTACGTC. Translating gives CASSSDRDHYEQYV.

V and J are TRBV5-6 and TRBJ2-7; D possibly uses TRBD1 or TRBD2 (5 bases each). This CDR3 contains 16 residues. Looked up from germline, CDR1 is SGHDT and CDR2 is YYEEEE. The germline V and J ends were trimmed by 5 bases and 3 bases, with 21 bases remaining between them. The CDR3 bases are TGTGCCAGCAGTTCGGGACCTACTGCCTTCAACTACGAGCAGTACTTC. The encoded protein is CASSSGPTAFNYEQYF. The full variable domain, in which reference TRBV5-6 and TRBJ2-7 provide the parts outside the CDR3, is DAGVTQSPTHLIKTRGQQVTLRCSPKSGHDTVSWYQQALGQGPQFIFQYYEEEERQRGNFPDRFSGHQFPNYSSELNVNALLLGDSALYLCASSSGPTAFNYEQYFGPGTRLTVT.

The rearrangement links TRBV10-1 to TRBJ1-2; D is perhaps TRBD1 (5 bases). Deletions cut 4 bases from V and 6 bases from J, with 9 bases between. The CDR3 has 12 amino acids. Germline values: CDR1 WNHNN, CDR2 SYGVQD (reference sequence). The CDR3 nucleotides are TGCGCCAGCAGTGGGGGCGCAGATGGCTACACCTTC. Translation: CASSGGADGYTF.